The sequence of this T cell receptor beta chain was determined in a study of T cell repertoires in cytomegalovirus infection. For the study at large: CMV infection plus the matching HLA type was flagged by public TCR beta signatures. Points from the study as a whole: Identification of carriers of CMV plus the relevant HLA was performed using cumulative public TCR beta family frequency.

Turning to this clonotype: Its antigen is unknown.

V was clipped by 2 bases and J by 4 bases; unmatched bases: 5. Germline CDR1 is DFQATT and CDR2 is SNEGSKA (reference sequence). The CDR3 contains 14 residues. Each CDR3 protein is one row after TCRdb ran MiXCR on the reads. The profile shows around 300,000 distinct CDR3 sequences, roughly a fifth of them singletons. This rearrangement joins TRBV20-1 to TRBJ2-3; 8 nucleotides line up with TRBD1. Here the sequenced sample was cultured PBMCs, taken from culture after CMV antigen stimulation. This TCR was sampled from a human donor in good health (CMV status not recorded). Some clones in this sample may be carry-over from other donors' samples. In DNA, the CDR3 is TGCAGTGCTAGACAGGGGGCAGGGGCAGATACGCAGTATTTT. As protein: CSARQGAGADTQYF.